These T cell receptor beta chains were read from a single sample in a study of technical replicates of blood from several donors. Sequencing used immunoSEQ multiplex PCR; TCRdb keeps in-frame clones, though not all of them. Of some 70,000 clones in the sample, approximately 92% were seen once. Sequenced sample: T cells isolated from PBMCs. The receptors stem from a human donor in good health. CDR3s include the opening cysteine and the closing phenylalanine or tryptophan. Each record gives: V gene, D gene, clone size, J gene, CDR3 DNA, CDR3 protein. The D gene is left open where the match is weak. Expanded clones get a size class; other rows say once, few or many, or leave the size out.

>TRBV15|.|.|TRBJ2-7
TGTGCCACCAGCAGAGGTTGGACAGCTTCCTACGAGCAGTACTTC
CATSRGWTASYEQYF
>TRBV6-5|.|.|TRBJ1-1
TGTGCCAGCAGTTATGGGCAGGGCGACACTGAAGCTTTCTTT
CASSYGQGDTEAFF
>TRBV7-8|TRBD2|.|TRBJ2-7
TGTGCCAGCAGCCCACTAGCGGCCCCTGGGGATTACGAGCAGTACTTC
CASSPLAAPGDYEQYF
>TRBV5-6|TRBD1|.|TRBJ1-5
TGTGCCAGCAGCGACGGGACAGGGGATTTCAATCAGCCCCAGCATTTT
CASSDGTGDFNQPQHF
>TRBV11-2|.|.|TRBJ1-5
TGTGCCAGCAGCTTATCAGGGAATAGCCAGCCCCAGCATTTT
CASSLSGNSQPQHF
>TRBV19|TRBD2|.|TRBJ2-1
TGTGCCAGTAGTGCCTGGACTAGCGGGAGGGATGAGCAGTTCTTC
CASSAWTSGRDEQFF
>TRBV5-1|.|.|TRBJ2-6
TGCGCCAGCAGCTTGACAGCTGGGGCCAACGTCCTGACTTTC
CASSLTAGANVLTF
>TRBV9|TRBD2|once|TRBJ2-7
TGTGCCAGCAGCCCTAGCGGGAGGGTTAACTACGAGCAGTACTTC
CASSPSGRVNYEQYF
>TRBV19|TRBD2|.|TRBJ2-3
TGTGCCAGTATGGTTGGGAGCGGGAGGGGAGATACGCAGTATTTT
CASMVGSGRGDTQYF
>TRBV5-1|.|.|TRBJ2-4
TGCGCCAGCAGCTTGGACAGGGCTAATCAGTACTTC
CASSLDRANQYF
>TRBV30|TRBD1|.|TRBJ1-1
TGTGCCTGGAGGAAAAGAACAGGGGTCATCATGAACACTGAAGCTTTCTTT
CAWRKRTGVIMNTEAFF
>TRBV4-3|.|.|TRBJ2-1
TGCGCCAGCAACCTAGCACCTGCCTACAATGAGCAGTTCTTC
CASNLAPAYNEQFF
>TRBV7-3|.|.|TRBJ1-2
TGTGCCAGCAGCTTAAGTGGGGGCGGCGGCTACACCTTC
CASSLSGGGGYTF
>TRBV30|.|.|TRBJ1-5
TGTGCCTGGAGTGTCCAGGTTAATCAGCCCCAGCATTTT
CAWSVQVNQPQHF
>TRBV4-1|TRBD2|.|TRBJ2-2
TGCGCCAGCAGCCAATCCAGCGGGAGATCCGGGGAGCTGTTTTTT
CASSQSSGRSGELFF
>TRBV9|TRBD1|.|TRBJ2-7
TGTGCCAGCAGCGTAGGACAGGGGGGGAGTGAGCAGTACTTC
CASSVGQGGSEQYF
>TRBV7-2|.|.|TRBJ2-1
TGTGCCAGCAGATCCGGTACTATGCAGTTCTTC
CASRSGTMQFF
>TRBV2|TRBD2|.|TRBJ2-7
TGTGCCAGCAGTCAAATAGCGGGAGCGGGGGAGCAGTACTTC
CASSQIAGAGEQYF
>TRBV9|.|.|TRBJ1-5
TGTGCCAGCAGCGCCCTCGGGGGTCGGCAGCCCCAGCATTTT
CASSALGGRQPQHF
>TRBV9|TRBD2|.|TRBJ2-1
TGTGCCAGCAGCGTCTCACCTGGGACTAGCGGGAGACGTGGTGAGCAGTTCTTC
CASSVSPGTSGRRGEQFF